This TCR beta chain derives from a study of radiation and T cells in renal cell carcinoma. Germline V gives CDR1 WNHNN, CDR2 SYGVQD (reference sequence). J gave up 4 bases and V 0 bases, and 6 bases lay outside the gene matches. The CDR3 extends over 15 amino acids. The time point was: blood 4 weeks post-SBRT, at nephrectomy. The treatment: 15 Gy SBRT to primary tumor, nephrectomy 4 weeks later. The patient's renal cell carcinoma had clear cell pathology. TCRdb's table, derived via immunoSEQ multiplex PCR, lists solely in-frame clones and lacks some. This repertoire shows about 73,000 clones, 70% to 90% found once; its top ten account for approximately 2.3%.

The TCR comes from a woman aged 60-70 years with renal cell carcinoma. The chain is built from TRBV10-1 and TRBJ2-7; 7 bases are shared with TRBD2. The starting material was blood, obtained from a patient whose treatment included radiotherapy and nephrectomy. CDR3 DNA sequence: TGCGCCAGCAGTGAGTCGATGGCCGGGGGGTACGAGCAGTACTTC. Protein sequence: CASSESMAGGYEQYF.